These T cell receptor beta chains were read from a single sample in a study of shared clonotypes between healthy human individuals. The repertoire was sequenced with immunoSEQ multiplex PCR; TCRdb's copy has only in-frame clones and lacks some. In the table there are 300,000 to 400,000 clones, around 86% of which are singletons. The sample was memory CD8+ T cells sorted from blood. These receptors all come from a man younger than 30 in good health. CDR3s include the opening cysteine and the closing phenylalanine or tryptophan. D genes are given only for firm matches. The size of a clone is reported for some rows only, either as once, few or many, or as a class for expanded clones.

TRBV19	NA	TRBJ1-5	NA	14	CASNMGEGSQPQHF	TGTGCCAGTAATATGGGGGAGGGCTCTCAGCCCCAGCATTTT
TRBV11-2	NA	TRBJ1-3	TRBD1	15	CASSTWDSSGNTIYF	TGTGCCAGCAGCACCTGGGACAGCTCTGGAAACACCATATATTTT
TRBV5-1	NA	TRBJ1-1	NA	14	CASSLVWGNTEAFF	TGCGCCAGCAGCTTGGTATGGGGAAACACTGAAGCTTTCTTT
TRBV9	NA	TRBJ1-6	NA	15	CASSVSGGQGSPLHF	TGTGCCAGCAGCGTTTCGGGGGGTCAAGGTTCACCCCTCCACTTT
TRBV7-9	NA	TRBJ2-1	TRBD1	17	CASSLAGQGAGFNEQFF	TGTGCCAGCAGCTTAGCGGGACAGGGGGCAGGGTTCAATGAGCAGTTCTTC
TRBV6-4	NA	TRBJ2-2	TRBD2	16	CASSPEGGSSTGELFF	TGTGCCAGCAGCCCCGAGGGCGGGAGCAGCACCGGGGAGCTGTTTTTT
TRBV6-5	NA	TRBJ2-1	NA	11	CASSFYNEQFF	TGTGCCAGCAGTTTTTACAATGAGCAGTTCTTC
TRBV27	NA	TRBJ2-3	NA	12	CASSPRSDTQYF	TGTGCCAGCAGTCCCCGATCCGATACGCAGTATTTT
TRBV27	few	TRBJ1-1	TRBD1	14	CASSLQGLGTEAFF	TGTGCCAGCAGTCTACAGGGGCTGGGAACTGAAGCTTTCTTT
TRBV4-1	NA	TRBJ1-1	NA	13	CASSQATGGEAFF	TGCGCCAGCAGCCAAGCAACAGGCGGTGAAGCTTTCTTT
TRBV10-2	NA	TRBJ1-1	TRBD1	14	CASSESVTGGEAFF	TGCGCCAGCAGTGAGTCTGTGACAGGGGGCGAAGCTTTCTTT
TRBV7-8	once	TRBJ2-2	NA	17	CASSLRKPARPAGELFF	TGTGCCAGCAGCTTAAGGAAGCCGGCAAGGCCAGCCGGGGAGCTGTTTTTT
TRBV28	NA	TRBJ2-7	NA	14	CASSRQDSSYEQYF	TGTGCCAGCAGTAGACAGGATAGCTCCTACGAGCAGTACTTC
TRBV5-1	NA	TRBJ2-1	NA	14	CASSLPGSYNEQFF	TGCGCCAGCAGCTTGCCGGGTTCCTACAATGAGCAGTTCTTC
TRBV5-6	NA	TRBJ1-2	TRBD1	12	CASSPTGNGYTF	TGTGCCAGCAGCCCGACAGGGAATGGCTACACCTTC
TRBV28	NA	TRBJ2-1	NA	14	CASSSRLGHNEQFF	TGTGCCAGCAGTTCTAGATTGGGCCACAATGAGCAGTTCTTC
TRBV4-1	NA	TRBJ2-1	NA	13	CASSQGQSYEQFF	TGCGCCAGCAGCCAAGGTCAATCCTACGAGCAGTTCTTC
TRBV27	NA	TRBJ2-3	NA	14	CASSRLGLTDTQYF	TGTGCCAGCAGCAGACTAGGACTCACAGATACGCAGTATTTT
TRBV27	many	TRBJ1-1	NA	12	CASSSPTEEAFF	TGTGCCAGCAGTTCCCCGACGGAGGAAGCTTTCTTT
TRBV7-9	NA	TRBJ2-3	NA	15	CASSLTTGSTDTQYF	TGTGCCAGCAGCTTAACTACTGGGAGCACAGATACGCAGTATTTT
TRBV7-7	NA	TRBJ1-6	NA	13	CASSLEPGRGLHF	TGTGCTAGCAGCTTAGAGCCGGGCAGGGGCCTCCACTTT
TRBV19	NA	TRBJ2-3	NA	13	CASSINRADTQYF	TGTGCCAGTAGTATCAACAGGGCAGATACGCAGTATTTT
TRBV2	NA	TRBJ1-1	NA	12	CASSDSFTEAFF	TGTGCCAGCAGTGATAGTTTCACTGAAGCTTTCTTT
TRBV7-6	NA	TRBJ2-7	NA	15	CASSLGFHGSYEQYF	TGTGCCAGCAGCTTAGGGTTTCACGGCTCCTACGAGCAGTACTTC
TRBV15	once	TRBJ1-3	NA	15	CATSREFERGNTIYF	TGTGCCACCAGCAGAGAATTCGAGAGGGGAAACACCATATATTTT
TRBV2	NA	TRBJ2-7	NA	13	CASSENLSYEQYF	TGTGCCAGCAGTGAAAACCTCTCCTACGAGCAGTACTTC
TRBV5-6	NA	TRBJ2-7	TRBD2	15	CASSLEASGAYEQYF	TGTGCCAGCAGCTTGGAGGCTAGCGGGGCCTACGAGCAGTACTTC
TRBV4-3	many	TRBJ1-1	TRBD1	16	CASSQDGGTGTTEAFF	TGCGCCAGCAGCCAAGATGGGGGGACAGGGACCACTGAAGCTTTCTTT
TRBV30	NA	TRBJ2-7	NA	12	CAWNRVQDEQYF	TGTGCCTGGAATAGGGTCCAGGACGAGCAGTACTTC
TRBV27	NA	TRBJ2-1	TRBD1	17	CASSLLLLGGRINEQFF	TGTGCCAGCAGTTTATTATTACTAGGGGGCCGTATCAATGAGCAGTTCTTC